This T cell receptor beta chain is from a study of T cells in tuberculosis (dated by TCRdb to 2016 to 2018). Context from the whole study: To characterize T cells specific for the mycobacterial lipid antigen glucose monomycolate (GMM), the study used CD1B tetramers together with high-throughput TCR immunosequencing. Active tuberculosis patient PBMC were archived before or within 7 days of starting standard anti-tuberculosis treatment. With 9 to 10 people per group, a South African clinical cohort compared IGRA-negative adolescents, IGRA-positive adolescents with latent tuberculosis, and adults with active tuberculosis. Points the paper makes about the study in general: Using GEM motif frequencies, a classifier achieved 60% to 70% accuracy, whereas a classifier built on the diverse GMM-specific repertoire got to 87% accuracy (AUROC around 0.9). The smaller NN-distances in active tuberculosis patients were driven in part by shorter CDR3-alpha lengths, while the difference seen for TCR-beta was not statistically significant. Clinical samples were selected based on the availability of cryopreserved specimens, with adults included as active tuberculosis cases and adolescents included as controls. Compared with IGRA-negative controls, TCR-alpha repertoires from active tuberculosis had smaller mean NN-distances to GMM-specific TCRs, which suggests that these TCRs underwent clonal expansion.

Counted from cysteine to phenylalanine, this CDR3 has 14 amino acids. The only DNA kept is the CDR3, 42 bases in frame from the first base. The germline V gene sets CDR1 to SNHLY and CDR2 to FYNNEI. The label giving this sample's time point can be read as: new active TB diagnosis, blood taken before or within 7 days of starting treatment. Active tuberculosis patients were HIV-seronegative South African adults aged 18 years or older with a new diagnosis. Confirmation of active tuberculosis came from positive sputum smear microscopy and/or a positive M. tuberculosis culture. Immunosequencing was performed on unsorted cryopreserved PBMC and covered roughly 98,000 T cells per clinical donor on average. In regard to this clone: Its antigen is unknown. No quality values exist for individual bases; no much larger clone is one base distant.

The immunoSEQ multiplex PCR assay was used to generate TCR libraries, with TCR-beta and/or TCR-alpha/delta assays applied to each sample. The Illumina high-throughput platform was used to sequence the amplified TCR libraries. The authors processed their data as follows. Clustering and dimensionality reduction relied on pairwise TCRdist distances among GMM-specific receptors from T cells that were either sorted ex vivo or expanded in vitro. Each clinical repertoire was assigned a mean NN-distance score, defined as the average TCRdist to the nearest 10% of tetramer-positive reference sequences. To compute GEM TCR motif frequency, the fraction of unique TCRs matching known GEM sequences by V/J usage and CDR3 length was calculated. Linear discriminant analysis with leave-one-out cross-validation, implemented in scikit-learn, was used to classify active tuberculosis. Sourced from immuneACCESS, this table was stored by TCRdb with only in-frame sequences that have V and J called. A share of the clones is absent; for the studies checked, an unresolved V gene accounts for under half, and the remainder has no known explanation. That table is the source of V, J and clone size, and D and trimming were worked out from the DNA. This sample has 31,000 or so clones in its table, and about 82% of those were observed once. The top ten constitute around 5.2% of the sample.

The sequences come from PBMCs, collected at tuberculosis diagnosis. This clonotype originated in an adult with tuberculosis. Rearrangement joined TRBV2 to TRBJ2-2; 6 matching bases give a weak D call of TRBD2. CDR3 loop: CAGASGGNTGELFF. The DNA reads as follows: TGTGCAGGGGCCTCCGGGGGGAACACCGGGGAGCTGTTTTTT.